What follows describes a single T cell receptor beta chain. As yet, its antigen is unknown. V lost 6 bases, J lost 4 bases, and 4 bases stayed unmatched. The CDR3 spans 13 residues. From germline, CDR1 is SQVTM and CDR2 ANQGSEA. Researchers ran the PCR with 60 Vbeta and 13 Jbeta primers. Sequencing used immunoSEQ multiplex PCR; TCRdb keeps in-frame clones, though not all of them. The data hold 110,000 to 150,000 clones, with around 78% observed a single time. The data originate from a study of cytomegalovirus exposure and HLA in healthy donors. General study results and limits: Per a prior analysis, the majority of TCR beta V segments were productive roughly 87% or roughly 30% of the time. The study designated roughly 160 TCR beta chains cytomegalovirus-associated. The authors later linked a missense DCLRE1C variant to TCR beta V- and J-gene trimming.

Input material: PBMCs. The V and J genes are TRBV29-1 and TRBJ2-1, with 9 bases fitting TRBD1. The TCR originated in a woman under 30 in good health and CMV-seropositive. CDR3 sequence: CSVSGTGYNEQFF. The CDR3 nucleotides are TGCAGCGTCTCCGGGACAGGGTACAATGAGCAGTTCTTC.